This T cell receptor (beta chain) was sequenced during a study of blood T cell repertoires in COVID-19. Sequenced by immunoSEQ multiplex PCR; TCRdb stores in-frame clones only, minus some. Altogether fewer than 80,000 clones are present, 89% being singletons, with the ten largest covering around 5%. Trimming removed 2 bases from V and 7 bases from J, with 11 bases in between. The CDR3 has 13 amino acids. CDR1 SNHLY and CDR2 FYNNEI come from the germline V gene. The V and J genes are TRBV2 and TRBJ2-5, with D perhaps TRBD1 (5 bases). This receptor was obtained from a woman in her forties or fifties with active COVID-19. Sequencing input: peripheral blood. CDR3 amino acids: CASSELDNPTQYF. The CDR3 DNA reads as TGTGCCAGCAGTGAACTGGACAACCCGACCCAGTACTTC.